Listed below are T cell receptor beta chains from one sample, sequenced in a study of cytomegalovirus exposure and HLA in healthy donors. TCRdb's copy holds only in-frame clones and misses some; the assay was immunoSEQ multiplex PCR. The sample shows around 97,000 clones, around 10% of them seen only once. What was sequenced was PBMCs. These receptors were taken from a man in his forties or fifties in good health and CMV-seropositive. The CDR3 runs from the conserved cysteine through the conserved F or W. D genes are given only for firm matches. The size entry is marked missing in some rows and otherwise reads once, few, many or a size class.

DNA: TGTGCCAGCAGTTTGCTCCGGGACTACAATGAGCAGTTCTTC
CDR3: CASSLLRDYNEQFF
D: .
J: TRBJ2-1
length: 14
V: TRBV28
size: few

DNA: TGTGCCAGCAGTAACCCCGGGACAGTGAATGAAAAACTGTTTTTT
CDR3: CASSNPGTVNEKLFF
D: TRBD1
J: TRBJ1-4
length: 15
V: TRBV4-2
size: .

DNA: TGTGCCAGCAGGGACCGGGACAGGGTAGGCTACACCTTC
CDR3: CASRDRDRVGYTF
D: TRBD1
J: TRBJ1-2
length: 13
V: TRBV6-5
size: few

DNA: TGTGCCTGGAGCCGGGATCTACGAAGGAACAATGAGCAGTTCTTC
CDR3: CAWSRDLRRNNEQFF
D: .
J: TRBJ2-1
length: 15
V: TRBV30
size: few

DNA: TGCGCCAGCAGCTTGGCGTCCTTTTCCACCGGGGAGCTGTTTTTT
CDR3: CASSLASFSTGELFF
D: .
J: TRBJ2-2
length: 15
V: TRBV5-1
size: many

DNA: TGCGCCAGCAGCCAAGATTTGGAGGGAAGCTCCTACAATGAGCAGTTCTTC
CDR3: CASSQDLEGSSYNEQFF
D: .
J: TRBJ2-1
length: 17
V: TRBV4-3
size: few

DNA: TGTGCCAGCAGGGGGCAGGTGAACACTGAAGCTTTCTTT
CDR3: CASRGQVNTEAFF
D: .
J: TRBJ1-1
length: 13
V: TRBV28
size: .

DNA: TGTGCCAGCAGCCTATCCCCCAACCTAGGGGCAAGAACTGAAGCTTTCTTT
CDR3: CASSLSPNLGARTEAFF
D: .
J: TRBJ1-1
length: 17
V: TRBV28
size: many

DNA: TGTGCCAGCAGCAGAACTAGCGACCAAGAGACCCAGTACTTC
CDR3: CASSRTSDQETQYF
D: TRBD2
J: TRBJ2-5
length: 14
V: TRBV5-6
size: few

DNA: TGTGCCAGCAGTTTTACCGAAGCGGGCTCCTACAATGAGCAGTTCTTC
CDR3: CASSFTEAGSYNEQFF
D: .
J: TRBJ2-1
length: 16
V: TRBV6-6
size: .

DNA: TGTGCCAGCAGCACTACAGGGTTCAATGAGCAGTTCTTC
CDR3: CASSTTGFNEQFF
D: .
J: TRBJ2-1
length: 13
V: TRBV7-2
size: .

DNA: TGTGCCTGGAGCGGAGACAGCCAAGAGACCCAGTACTTC
CDR3: CAWSGDSQETQYF
D: .
J: TRBJ2-5
length: 13
V: TRBV30
size: few

DNA: TGCGCCAGCAGCCAAGATCCGTCTAGCGGGAGCAGAGATACGCAGTATTTT
CDR3: CASSQDPSSGSRDTQYF
D: TRBD2
J: TRBJ2-3
length: 17
V: TRBV4-1
size: few

DNA: TGTGCCAGCAGCTCTAAGACTAGCGAACAAGAGACCCAGTACTTC
CDR3: CASSSKTSEQETQYF
D: TRBD2
J: TRBJ2-5
length: 15
V: TRBV5-4
size: .

DNA: TGTGCCAGCAGTTTGGGGGGGTTTTACACCGGGGAGCTGTTTTTT
CDR3: CASSLGGFYTGELFF
D: TRBD2
J: TRBJ2-2
length: 15
V: TRBV6-5
size: few